The rows below give T cell receptor beta chains drawn from one sample of a study of blood T cell repertoires in COVID-19. Only in-frame clones appear in the TCRdb table, and some are missing; sequencing was by immunoSEQ multiplex PCR. The data show roughly 70,000 clones, with around 86% seen just once and 3.9% held by the top ten. The sample comprised peripheral blood. The receptors come from a man aged 65 to 79 with active COVID-19. Each CDR3 is given with its conserved first and last residue. The D gene is left open where the match is weak. Size tells how often a clone was seen (once, few, many) or the class of an expanded clone, and some rows leave it out.

.	TRBJ1-4	once	TRBV4-2	TGTGCCAGCAGCCAAGGCCGGGCTAATGAAAAACTGTTTTTT	CASSQGRANEKLFF
TRBD2	TRBJ2-1	once	TRBV12-5	TGTGCTAGTGGGCAGACTAGCGGGAGGGCCGGGGAGCAGTTCTTC	CASGQTSGRAGEQFF
TRBD2	TRBJ2-3	.	TRBV10-3	TGTGCCATCAGTGAGTCGCCGGGCGGGAGAAACACAGATACGCAGTATTTT	CAISESPGGRNTDTQYF
.	TRBJ2-3	.	TRBV18	TGTGCCAGCTCACCATTAGTAGCGCTGACAGATACGCAGTATTTT	CASSPLVALTDTQYF
TRBD1	TRBJ2-7	.	TRBV6-5	TGTGCCAGCAGACCCGGACAGGCGTACGAGCAGTACTTC	CASRPGQAYEQYF
TRBD1	TRBJ2-1	few	TRBV7-9	TGTGCCAGCAGCCCCCGGGTGGGACAGGGTCCTGAGCAGTTCTTC	CASSPRVGQGPEQFF
TRBD2	TRBJ2-7	.	TRBV6-1	TGTGCCAGCAGTGAATCGCTAGCGGGAGCCTACGAGCAGTACTTC	CASSESLAGAYEQYF
.	TRBJ1-4	.	TRBV12-1	TGTGCCAGCAGCTTTGCGGGCAGGGGGGATGAAAAACTGTTTTTT	CASSFAGRGDEKLFF
.	TRBJ2-5	.	TRBV20-1	TGCAGTGCTGAGGGACAAGAGACCCAGTACTTC	CSAEGQETQYF
TRBD1	TRBJ1-3	.	TRBV19	TGTGCCAGTAGTATAGCCGACAGGGGCTCTGGAAACACCATATATTTT	CASSIADRGSGNTIYF
.	TRBJ2-6	.	TRBV5-7	TGTGCCACCCCCGGGCAGGCCCAGGGAGGGGCCAACGTCCTGACTTTC	CATPGQAQGGANVLTF
.	TRBJ1-6	.	TRBV2	TGTGCCACCTCGCGCGGGGGGCCCCTCCACTTT	CATSRGGPLHF
.	TRBJ2-7	many	TRBV3-1/TRBV3-2	TGTGCCAGCAGCCAAGTGGGCCAGAGGCAGTACTTC	CASSQVGQRQYF
TRBD2	TRBJ2-1	once	TRBV18	TGTGCCAGCTCACCAGGGCTAGCGGACAACAATGAGCAGTTCTTC	CASSPGLADNNEQFF
TRBD2	TRBJ2-3	.	TRBV20-1	TGCAGTGCTAGTCGGCTAGCGGGAGGTGGAGATACGCAGTATTTT	CSASRLAGGGDTQYF